One sample yielded the 13 T cell receptor beta chains listed below, sequenced in a study of shared clonotypes between healthy human individuals. Terminally differentiated effector memory CD45RA+ cells were left out of the naive CD8 fraction, which was CD45RO-negative and positively selected for CCR7. Using immunoSEQ multiplex PCR, the repertoire was profiled, and TCRdb retains in-frame clones only, with some absent. The data contain around 700,000 clones, under 95% of them singletons. Input material: naive CD8+ T cells sorted from blood. The receptors originated from a young man in good health.

The chain recombines TRBV7-6 with TRBJ2-7; tentative D call: TRBD2 (6 bases). Germline values: CDR1 SGHVS, CDR2 FNYEAQ. Trimming took off 0 bases at V and 4 bases at J, with 19 bases between the two ends. This CDR3 has 17 residues. The CDR3: CASSLAEGFSFVYEQYF. CDR3 sequence (DNA): TGTGCCAGCAGCTTAGCGGAGGGTTTCTCATTCGTGTACGAGCAGTACTTC.

The chain employs TRBV19 and TRBJ2-1; D unresolved. V lost 3 bases and J 6 bases, leaving 9 bases between the germline ends. The CDR3 length is 13 residues. The V gene's germline CDR1 is LNHDA and CDR2 SQIVND (reference sequence). The CDR3 region has the DNA TGTGCCAGTAGTATGGGATCAGGCAATGAGCAGTTCTTC. Its protein is CASSMGSGNEQFF.

The genes are TRBV25-1 and TRBJ2-7, with TRBD2 identical over 14 bases. The V gene's germline CDR1 is MGHDK and CDR2 SYGVNS. V lost 3 bases, J lost 6 bases, and 4 bases stayed unmatched. The CDR3 is 15 amino acids. The chain's CDR3 is CASSDETSGRAEQYF. The CDR3 DNA follows: TGTGCCAGCAGTGACGAGACTAGCGGGAGGGCCGAGCAGTACTTC.

The chain combines TRBV11-2 with TRBJ2-1, with D perhaps TRBD2 (6 bases). Germline values: CDR1 SGHAT, CDR2 FQNNGV. V was shortened by 1 base and J by 4 bases, with 11 bases between the two germline ends. CDR3 length: 15 amino acids. This CDR3 is CASSLVLAGYNEQFF. For the CDR3, the DNA is TGTGCCAGCAGCTTAGTACTTGCGGGGTACAATGAGCAGTTCTTC.

This rearrangement joins TRBV4-3 to TRBJ2-7; D is undetermined. The germline V gene has CDR1 LGHNA and CDR2 YSLEER. The germline V and J ends were trimmed by 0 bases and 4 bases, with 13 bases remaining between them. This CDR3 has 15 amino acids. CDR3 loop: CASSQDLDRIYEQYF. CDR3 bases: TGCGCCAGCAGCCAAGATCTTGACCGAATATACGAGCAGTACTTC.

V and J are TRBV6-5 and TRBJ2-2; D unclear. The CDR3 has 14 amino acids. CDR1 is MNHEY and CDR2 is SVGAGI in the germline V gene. V lost 2 bases, J lost 3 bases, and 7 bases lay in between. The CDR3 reads CASSYGSDTGELFF. CDR3 DNA: TGTGCCAGCAGTTACGGGTCAGACACCGGGGAGCTGTTTTTT.

V usage is TRBV30 and J usage is TRBJ1-3; a weak D match, TRBD1 (6 bases). CDR1 is GTSNPN, CDR2 SVGIG, per germline (reference sequence). V was clipped by 3 bases and J by 9 bases, with 21 bases between them. The CDR3 is 15 amino acids. DNA for the CDR3: TGTGCCTGGAGCTCGACAGGTGGCGCCTATTTCACCATATATTTT. Amino acid sequence: CAWSSTGGAYFTIYF.

CDR3 nucleotides: TGTGCCAGCTCACTAGACCCACTCCTCAAAGAGACCCAGTACTTC. Residues: CASSLDPLLKETQYF. The chain joins TRBV18 to TRBJ2-5; D is unresolved. V lost 4 bases and J lost 3, with 15 bases in between. CDR1 KGHSH and CDR2 LQKENI come from the germline V gene. The CDR3 extends over 15 amino acids.

V and J are TRBV19 and TRBJ1-1; the D is unclear. Trimming removed 6 bases from V and 6 bases from J, with 14 bases in between. The CDR3 sequence is 13 residues long. From germline, CDR1 is LNHDA and CDR2 SQIVND (reference sequence). The CDR3 here is CASRPTGVSEAFF. CDR3 coding DNA: TGTGCCAGTAGGCCCACCGGGGTATCTGAAGCTTTCTTT.

This chain connects TRBV2 to TRBJ2-7; a possible D gene is TRBD2 (6 bases). The CDR3 is 14 residues long. Looked up from germline, CDR1 is SNHLY and CDR2 is FYNNEI. Trimming shortened V by 6 bases and J by 3 bases, and 15 bases separated the two germline ends. CDR3 in amino acids: CASSEEGRLYEQYF. The CDR3, as DNA: TGTGCCAGCAGCGAGGAGGGCAGGCTCTACGAGCAGTACTTC. The full variable domain, rest sourced from reference TRBV2 and TRBJ2-7, is EPEVTQTPSHQVTQMGQEVILRCVPISNHLYFYWYRQILGQKVEFLVSFYNNEISEKSEIFDDQFSVERPDGSNFTLKIRSTKLEDSAMYFCASSEEGRLYEQYFGPGTRLTVT.

J is TRBJ2-7 and V is TRBV7-2; 7 nucleotides align to TRBD2. The CDR3 is 13 amino acids. V was pared by 11 bases and J by 3 bases, with 10 bases of the junction left unmatched. Germline CDR1 and CDR2: SGHTA and FQGNSA. CDR3 nucleotide sequence: TGTGCCGCACCGGCGGGAGTTTTCTACGAGCAGTACTTC. It codes for CAAPAGVFYEQYF.

This clone was picked up one time. This rearrangement joins TRBV27 to TRBJ2-2; no clear D gene. This CDR3 spans 12 amino acids. The germline V and J ends were trimmed by 5 bases and 8 bases, with 9 bases remaining between them. In germline, CDR1 is MNHEY, CDR2 SMNVEV (reference sequence). The DNA of the CDR3 is TGTGCCAGCAGTCGATATTCGGGGGAGCTGTTTTTT. Translated: CASSRYSGELFF.

The genes are TRBV6-1 and TRBJ1-2; D is unresolved. CDR1 and CDR2 (germline): MNHNS, SASEGT. The length of the CDR3 is 15 residues. Between the trimmed V and J ends, which lost 2 bases and 0 bases, there was a span of 10 bases. The CDR3 spells CASSEWTGSNYGYTF. The CDR3 bases are TGTGCCAGCAGTGAATGGACCGGCTCTAACTATGGCTACACCTTC.